The 8 T cell receptor beta chains reported below all come from one sample, sequenced in a study of shared clonotypes between healthy human individuals. Clones were sequenced by immunoSEQ multiplex PCR, and TCRdb holds only the in-frame ones, with some missing. The sample has 100,000 or so clones, more than 65% seen once. The sequenced material came from memory CD8+ T cells sorted from blood. Subset denoted: CD45RO+ cells pooled with CCR7-negative TemRA cells. All receptors derive from a woman younger than 45 in good health.

This clone was counted a few times. The chain has TRBV19 and TRBJ1-2; no reliable D call. The ends were cut back, 3 bases at V and 4 bases at J, with 9 bases in the middle. Germline lookup yields CDR1 LNHDA and CDR2 SQIVND (reference sequence). CDR3 length equals 13 residues. This chain's CDR3 is CASSIGGFYGYTF. The CDR3 DNA sequence: TGTGCCAGTAGTATCGGCGGATTCTATGGCTACACCTTC.

As regards this clone: A read error is the likely source, as a far larger clone sits one nucleotide away. Other nucleotide sequences in the sample specify the same CDR3. The chain has TRBV6-4 and TRBJ2-6; a possible D gene is TRBD2 (6 bases). This CDR3 is built from 19 residues. Germline-derived CDR1 and CDR2 are MRHNA and SNTAGT. The CDR3 DNA reads TGTGCCAGCAGTGACTCTCCGGAGGGCGTACCTTCTGGGGCCAACGTCCTAACTTTC. This gives the protein CASSDSPEGVPSGANVLTF.

The chain couples TRBV7-9 to TRBJ2-3; TRBD2 agrees at 10 bases. Germline V lookup: CDR1 SEHNR, CDR2 FQNEAQ (reference sequence). The V segment lost 5 bases and the J segment 2 bases; nucleotides outside the gene matches: 10. The CDR3 totals 17 residues. The CDR3 is CASSPTGTSAFTDTQYF. DNA of the CDR3: TGTGCCAGCAGCCCTACCGGGACTAGCGCGTTCACAGATACGCAGTATTTT.

This clone was observed a few times. The rearrangement links TRBV10-3 to TRBJ2-7, with 14 bases fitting TRBD2. The CDR3 has 17 residues. With V trimmed by 6 bases and J by 2 bases, 9 bases remained unmatched. Germline assignment: CDR1 ENHRY and CDR2 SYGVKD. The CDR3 DNA reads as TGTGCCATCAGAGATTCCGGGACTAGCGGGGGTACCTACGAGCAGTACTTC. Protein product: CAIRDSGTSGGTYEQYF.

This clone showed up just a few times. This chain joins TRBV11-2 and TRBJ2-7, with 8 bases that match TRBD1. CDR1 and CDR2 from the germline V gene are SGHAT and FQNNGV. The CDR3 contains 14 residues. The V and J ends lost 5 bases and 5 bases, in that order; junction bases with no gene match: 8. CDR3 in DNA: TGTGCCAGCAGCCCTACAGGGGGTGCAAACGAGCAGTACTTC. It yields the protein CASSPTGGANEQYF.

V and J are TRBV18 and TRBJ2-7, with a tentative D call TRBD2 (5 bases). The CDR3 contains 14 residues. V dropped 0 bases and J dropped 7 bases, with 13 bases sitting between them. From germline, CDR1 is KGHSH and CDR2 LQKENI. The CDR3 reads CASSPPDGMAEQYF. Written as DNA, the CDR3 is TGTGCCAGCTCACCACCTGACGGGATGGCGGAGCAGTACTTC.

The chain combines TRBV28 with TRBJ2-3, with a tentative D call TRBD1 (6 bases). Germline V gene sequence: CDR1 MDHEN, CDR2 SYDVKM. The CDR3 sequence is 15 residues long. The V end was cut by 2 bases, the J end by 4 bases, with 13 bases between. The DNA of the CDR3 is TGTGCCAGCAGTTTAACAGGGTTCAGACCAGATACGCAGTATTTT. Protein: CASSLTGFRPDTQYF. The full variable domain, its missing parts supplied by reference TRBV28 and TRBJ2-3, is DVKVTQSSRYLVKRTGEKVFLECVQDMDHENMFWYRQDPGLGLRLIYFSYDVKMKEKGDIPEGYSVSREKKERFSLILESASTNQTSMYLCASSLTGFRPDTQYFGPGTRLTVL.

This sequence joins TRBV2 and TRBJ2-7, with 8 bases lining up with TRBD1. Trimming removed 1 base from V and 0 bases from J; junction bases left unmatched: 5. The CDR3 is made up of 16 amino acids. Germline V gene sequence: CDR1 SNHLY, CDR2 FYNNEI. The CDR3 is CASSEGQGLYSYEQYF. CDR3 in DNA: TGTGCCAGCAGTGAAGGACAGGGGCTATACTCCTACGAGCAGTACTTC.